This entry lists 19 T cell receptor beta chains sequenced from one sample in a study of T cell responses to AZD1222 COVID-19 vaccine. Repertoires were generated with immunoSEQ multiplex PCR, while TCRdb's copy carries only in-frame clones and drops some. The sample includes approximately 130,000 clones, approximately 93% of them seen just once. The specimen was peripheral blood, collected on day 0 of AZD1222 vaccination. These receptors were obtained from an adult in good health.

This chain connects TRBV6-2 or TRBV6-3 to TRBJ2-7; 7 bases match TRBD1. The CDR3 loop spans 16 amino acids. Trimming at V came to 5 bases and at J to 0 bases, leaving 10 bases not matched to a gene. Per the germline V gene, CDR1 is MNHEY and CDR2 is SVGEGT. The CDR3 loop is CASSTRRQGGSYEQYF. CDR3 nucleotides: TGTGCCAGCAGTACCCGACGACAGGGTGGCTCCTACGAGCAGTACTTC.

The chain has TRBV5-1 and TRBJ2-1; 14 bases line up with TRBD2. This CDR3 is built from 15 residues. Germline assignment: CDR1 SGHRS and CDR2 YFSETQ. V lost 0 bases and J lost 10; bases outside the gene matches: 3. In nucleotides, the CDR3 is TGCGCCAGCAGCTTGGGGACTAGCGGGAGGAACGAGCAGTTCTTC. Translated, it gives CASSLGTSGRNEQFF.

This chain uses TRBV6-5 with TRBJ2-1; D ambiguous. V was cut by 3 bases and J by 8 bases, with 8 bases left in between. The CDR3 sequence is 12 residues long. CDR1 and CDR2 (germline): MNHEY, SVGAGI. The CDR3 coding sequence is TGTGCCAGCAGTTATGATTCCCATGAGCAGTTCTTC. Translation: CASSYDSHEQFF.

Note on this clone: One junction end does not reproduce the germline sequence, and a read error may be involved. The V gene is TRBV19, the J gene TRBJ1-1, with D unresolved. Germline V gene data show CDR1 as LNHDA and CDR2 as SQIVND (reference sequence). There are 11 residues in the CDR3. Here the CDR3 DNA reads TGTGCCAGTAGAGAGAACAGTGAAGCTTTCTTT. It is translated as CASRENSEAFF.

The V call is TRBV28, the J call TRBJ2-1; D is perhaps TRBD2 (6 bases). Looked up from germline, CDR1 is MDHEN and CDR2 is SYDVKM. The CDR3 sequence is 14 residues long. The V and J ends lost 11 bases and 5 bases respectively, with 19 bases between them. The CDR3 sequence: CAGRRAGWDNEQFF. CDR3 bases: TGTGCCGGTCGGAGGGCCGGGTGGGACAATGAGCAGTTCTTC.

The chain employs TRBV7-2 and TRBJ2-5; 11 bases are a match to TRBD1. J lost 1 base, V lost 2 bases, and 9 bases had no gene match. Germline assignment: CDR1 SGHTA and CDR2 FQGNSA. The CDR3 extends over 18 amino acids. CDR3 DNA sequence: TGTGCCAGCAGCTTACAGCCGAGCGGACAGGGGGCCCAAGAGACCCAGTACTTC. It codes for CASSLQPSGQGAQETQYF.

This chain's CDR3 is CASSSGDGETQYF. The CDR3 DNA is TGTGCCAGCAGTTCAGGGGATGGAGAGACCCAGTACTTC. The V and J genes are TRBV28 and TRBJ2-5; TRBD1 is a possible D gene (6 bases). The CDR3 runs to 13 residues. V was clipped by 4 bases and J by 4 bases, with 10 bases between them. Germline-derived CDR1 and CDR2 are MDHEN and SYDVKM.

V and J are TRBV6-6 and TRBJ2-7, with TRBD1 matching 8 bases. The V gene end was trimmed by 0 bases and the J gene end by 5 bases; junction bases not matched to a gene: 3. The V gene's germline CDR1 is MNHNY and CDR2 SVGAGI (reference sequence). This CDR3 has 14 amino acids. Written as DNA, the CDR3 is TGTGCCAGCAGTTACTCGCAGGGGGCTCACGAGCAGTACTTC. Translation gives CASSYSQGAHEQYF.

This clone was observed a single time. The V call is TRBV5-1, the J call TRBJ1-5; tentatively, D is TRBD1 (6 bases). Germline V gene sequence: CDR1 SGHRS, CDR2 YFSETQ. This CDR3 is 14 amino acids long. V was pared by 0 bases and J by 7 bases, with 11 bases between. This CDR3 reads CASSLATGSQPQHF. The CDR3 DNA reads TGCGCCAGCAGCTTGGCCACAGGGAGCCAGCCCCAGCATTTT.

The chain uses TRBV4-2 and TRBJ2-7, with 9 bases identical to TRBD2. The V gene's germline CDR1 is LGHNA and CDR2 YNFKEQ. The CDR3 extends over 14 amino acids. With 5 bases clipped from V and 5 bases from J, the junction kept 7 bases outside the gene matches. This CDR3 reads CASSFGTSLHEQYF. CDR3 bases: TGTGCCAGCAGCTTTGGGACTAGCCTCCACGAGCAGTACTTC.

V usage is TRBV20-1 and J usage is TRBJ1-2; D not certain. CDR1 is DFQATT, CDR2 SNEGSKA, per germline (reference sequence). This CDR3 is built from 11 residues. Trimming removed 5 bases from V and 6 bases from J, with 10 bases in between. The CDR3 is CSAEHGNGYTF. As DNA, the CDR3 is TGCAGTGCTGAACACGGTAATGGCTACACCTTC.

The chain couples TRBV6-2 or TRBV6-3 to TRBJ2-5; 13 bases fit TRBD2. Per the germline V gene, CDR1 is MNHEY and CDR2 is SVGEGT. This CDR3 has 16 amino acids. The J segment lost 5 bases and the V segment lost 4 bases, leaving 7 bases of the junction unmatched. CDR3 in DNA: TGTGCCAGCAGTTTCCGACTAGCGGGAGGAACGGAGACCCAGTACTTC. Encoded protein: CASSFRLAGGTETQYF.

This CDR3 reads CASSKKRTGAYNEQFF. For the CDR3, the DNA is TGTGCCAGCAGCAAAAAGCGTACAGGGGCCTACAATGAGCAGTTCTTC. The chain carries TRBV21-1 and TRBJ2-1; the table's D call of TRBD1 was not tested on the DNA. TRBV21-1 is a known pseudogene. The CDR3 spans 16 residues.

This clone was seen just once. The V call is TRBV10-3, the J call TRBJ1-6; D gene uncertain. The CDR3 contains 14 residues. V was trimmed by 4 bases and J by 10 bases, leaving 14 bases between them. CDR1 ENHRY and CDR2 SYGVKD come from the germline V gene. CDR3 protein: CAISASPLTSPLHF. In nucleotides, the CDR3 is TGTGCCATCAGTGCCTCCCCTCTTACGTCACCCCTCCACTTT.

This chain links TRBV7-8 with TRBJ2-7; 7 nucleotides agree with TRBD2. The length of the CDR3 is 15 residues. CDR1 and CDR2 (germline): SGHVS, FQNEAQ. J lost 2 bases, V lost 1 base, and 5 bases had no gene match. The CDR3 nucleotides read TGTGCCAGCAGCTTAGAGAGGGCGGGAGCCTACGAGCAGTACTTC. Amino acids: CASSLERAGAYEQYF.

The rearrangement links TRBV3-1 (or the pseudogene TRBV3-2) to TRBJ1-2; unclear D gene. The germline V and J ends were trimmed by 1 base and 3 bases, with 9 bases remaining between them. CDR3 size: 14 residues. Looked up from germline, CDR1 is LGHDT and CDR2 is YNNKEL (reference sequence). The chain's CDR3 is CASSQAPGDYGYTF. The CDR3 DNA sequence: TGTGCCAGCAGCCAAGCCCCGGGCGACTATGGCTACACCTTC.

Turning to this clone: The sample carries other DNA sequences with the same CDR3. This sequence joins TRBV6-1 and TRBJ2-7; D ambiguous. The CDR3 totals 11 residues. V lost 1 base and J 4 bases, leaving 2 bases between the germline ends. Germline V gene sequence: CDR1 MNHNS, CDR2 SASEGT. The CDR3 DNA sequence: TGTGCCAGCAGTGAAGGATACGAGCAGTACTTC. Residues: CASSEGYEQYF.

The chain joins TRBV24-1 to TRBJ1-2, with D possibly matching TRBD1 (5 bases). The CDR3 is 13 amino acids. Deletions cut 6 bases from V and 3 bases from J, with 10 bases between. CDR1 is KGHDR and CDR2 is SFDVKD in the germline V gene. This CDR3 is CATSTDKYYGYTF. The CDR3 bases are TGTGCCACCAGTACGGACAAATACTATGGCTACACCTTC.

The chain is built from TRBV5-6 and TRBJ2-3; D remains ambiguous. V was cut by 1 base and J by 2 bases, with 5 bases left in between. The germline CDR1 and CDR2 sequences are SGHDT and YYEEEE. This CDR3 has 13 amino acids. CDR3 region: CASSLWNTDTQYF. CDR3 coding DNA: TGTGCCAGCAGCTTGTGGAACACAGATACGCAGTATTTT.